Listed below are T cell receptor beta chains from one sample, sequenced in a study of siplizumab effects on memory and regulatory T cells. The protocol was immunoSEQ multiplex PCR, while the TCRdb copy is restricted to in-frame clones and leaves out a portion. The sample includes about 120,000 clones, just over 90% seen only once; the top ten take 0.16%. The sequencing input was non-Treg CD4+ T cells sorted from blood. All receptors derive from a human donor in good health. CDR3s include the opening cysteine and the closing phenylalanine or tryptophan. Each record gives: J gene, D gene, V gene, clone size, CDR3 DNA, CDR3 protein. D genes are given only for firm matches. Size tells how often a clone was seen (once, few, many) or the class of an expanded clone, and some rows leave it out.

TRBJ2-1	TRBD2	TRBV6-5	NA	TGTGCCAGCAAGATAGCGGGGGGCCCTTACAATGAGCAGTTCTTC	CASKIAGGPYNEQFF
TRBJ2-7	TRBD1	TRBV2	NA	TGTGCCAGCAACCCAGGGGGCTACGAGCAGTACTTC	CASNPGGYEQYF
TRBJ1-6	NA	TRBV18	NA	TGTGCCAGCTCAGAAGTACCGGGACAAAAAAATTCACCCCTCCACTTT	CASSEVPGQKNSPLHF
TRBJ2-3	TRBD2	TRBV18	NA	TGTGCCAGCTCAACGACTAGCGGGGCCCCCACAGATACGCAGTATTTT	CASSTTSGAPTDTQYF
TRBJ2-1	TRBD1	TRBV19	NA	TGTGCCAGTAGTATGAGACAGGGCGAGCAGTTCTTC	CASSMRQGEQFF
TRBJ2-3	TRBD1	TRBV7-9	NA	TGTGCCAGCAGCCGTGGACAGGGAACTCTTAGCACAGATACGCAGTATTTT	CASSRGQGTLSTDTQYF
TRBJ1-2	NA	TRBV6-5	once	TGTGCCAGCAGTTACTCGACTCGAATCCTCTATGGCTACACCTTC	CASSYSTRILYGYTF
TRBJ1-6	NA	TRBV5-4	NA	TGTGCCAGCAGCTCGGAACAGGGTTCCTATAATTCACCCCTCCACTTT	CASSSEQGSYNSPLHF
TRBJ1-1	TRBD1	TRBV5-1	once	TGCGCCAGCAGCCCCATGGACAGGCCGAACACTGAAGCTTTCTTT	CASSPMDRPNTEAFF
TRBJ1-2	NA	TRBV11-2	NA	TGTGCCAGCAGCTCCCAAAAATTTACAGGGAACGGCTACACCTTC	CASSSQKFTGNGYTF
TRBJ2-7	TRBD1	TRBV6-5	NA	TGTGCCAGCAGTCGGGACAGTCAAAGCTCCTACGAGCAGTACTTC	CASSRDSQSSYEQYF
TRBJ1-5	TRBD1	TRBV27	NA	TGTGCCAGCAGTCCCAGTTCGGGACAGGGTTTCAATCAGCCCCAGCATTTT	CASSPSSGQGFNQPQHF
TRBJ2-3	TRBD2	TRBV11-2	NA	TGTGCCAGCAGCTTACGACTAGCGGGGGGGCGGGATACGCAGTATTTT	CASSLRLAGGRDTQYF
TRBJ2-7	TRBD1	TRBV7-9	NA	TGTGCCAGCAGCTTAGGACAGGGGGTCGCCTACGAGCAGTACTTC	CASSLGQGVAYEQYF
TRBJ1-1	NA	TRBV28	NA	TGTGCCAGCAATCCCCCCGGCGGCACTGAAGCTTTCTTT	CASNPPGGTEAFF
TRBJ1-2	TRBD1	TRBV7-9	NA	TGTGCCAGCAGTAGAGGACAGGGGGCGCCTGGCTACACCTTC	CASSRGQGAPGYTF
TRBJ2-5	NA	TRBV19	NA	TGTGCCAGTAGTCCGGTAGAAGGAAAGACCCAGTACTTC	CASSPVEGKTQYF
TRBJ1-6	TRBD1	TRBV2	few	TGTGCCAGCACTAAAGTAGGGGGCTCACCCCTCCACTTT	CASTKVGGSPLHF
TRBJ1-2	NA	TRBV7-3	NA	TGTGCCAGCAGCCCGGAAGGGGCGAGTGGCTACACCTTC	CASSPEGASGYTF
TRBJ2-5	TRBD1	TRBV28	NA	TGTGCCAGCAGTTTATTGGGGACAGGGAGTCAAGAGACCCAGTACTTC	CASSLLGTGSQETQYF
TRBJ2-7	NA	TRBV19	NA	TGTGCTACGGCGAAGGAGGGGCTATGGTACGAGCAGTACTTC	CATAKEGLWYEQYF
TRBJ2-3	NA	TRBV11-2	NA	TGTGCCAGCAGCTTAGTGGCGGGGCACACAGATACGCAGTATTTT	CASSLVAGHTDTQYF
TRBJ1-4	NA	TRBV10-3	NA	TGTGCCATCAGTGAGTCGGGGGGCACTAATGAAAAACTGTTTTTT	CAISESGGTNEKLFF
TRBJ2-1	NA	TRBV5-1	NA	TGCGCCAGCAGCCTCCTCATCGGGACGGGCGCTGGACTAGAGCAGTTCTTC	CASSLLIGTGAGLEQFF
TRBJ1-4	NA	TRBV5-1	NA	TGCGCCAGCAGCTTGGCCAGTCGGGGGAACGAAAAACTGTTTTTT	CASSLASRGNEKLFF
TRBJ2-3	TRBD1	TRBV23-1	NA	TGCGCCAGCAGGAGAACAGGGGATTTTGATCACTACACAGATACGCAGTATTTT	CASRRTGDFDHYTDTQYF
TRBJ2-5	NA	TRBV18	NA	TGTGCCAGCTCATCGGACATTCTAGAGACCCAGTACTTC	CASSSDILETQYF
TRBJ2-5	TRBD2	TRBV19	NA	TGTGCCAGTAGTATCGTAGCGGGTGAGACCCAGTACTTC	CASSIVAGETQYF
TRBJ2-7	NA	TRBV18	NA	TGTGCCAGCTCGAGGGACTCCCTCTCAGAGCAGTACTTC	CASSRDSLSEQYF
TRBJ2-7	TRBD1	TRBV10-1	NA	TGCGCCAGCTTCTCCCGGGACAGGGGTTACGAGCAGTACTTC	CASFSRDRGYEQYF
TRBJ2-1	NA	TRBV5-1	NA	TGCGCCAGCAGCATTTACCCCCTCTCCTACAATGAGCAGTTCTTC	CASSIYPLSYNEQFF
TRBJ2-5	NA	TRBV5-1	NA	TGCGCCAGCAGCTTGGTGGTACTACAAGAGACCCAGTACTTC	CASSLVVLQETQYF
TRBJ1-5	TRBD1	TRBV28	NA	TGTGCCAGCAGGGCGGTCGAGGGGGCGATCGGTATTCAGCCCCAGCATTTT	CASRAVEGAIGIQPQHF
TRBJ2-3	NA	TRBV5-1	NA	TGCGCCAGCAGCGGGACCTCGGGGGCAGATACGCAGTATTTT	CASSGTSGADTQYF
TRBJ1-2	NA	TRBV6-1	NA	TGTGCCAGCAGTGGGCCCTATTCTAACTATGGCTACACCTTC	CASSGPYSNYGYTF
TRBJ1-6	NA	TRBV7-2	once	TGTGCCAGCAGCTTGCTTGGGACACCGTATAATTCACCCCTCCACTTT	CASSLLGTPYNSPLHF
TRBJ2-5	NA	TRBV27	NA	TGTGGAGACTGCCCCCCAGAGACCCAGTACTTC	CGDCPPETQYF
TRBJ2-3	TRBD2	TRBV19	NA	TGTGCCAGTAGTCCTCGGACTAGCGGGGGTACAGATACGCAGTATTTT	CASSPRTSGGTDTQYF
TRBJ1-1	TRBD1	TRBV6-1	many	TGTGCCAGCAGTGATACCGACAGGGGAGCTTTCTTT	CASSDTDRGAFF
TRBJ2-1	NA	TRBV9	NA	TGTGCCAGCAGCTTGACATCTCCGGGGGATAATGAGCAGTTCTTC	CASSLTSPGDNEQFF
TRBJ1-3	TRBD1	TRBV7-2	NA	TGTGCCAGCAGGGAACGGGACAGGGGGCTTTTTTTCTCTGGAAACACCATATATTTT	CASRERDRGLFFSGNTIYF
TRBJ1-1	TRBD1	TRBV5-4	NA	TGTGCCAGCAGCGTGACAGGGACCGCTTTCTTT	CASSVTGTAFF
TRBJ2-3	NA	TRBV6-5	NA	TGTGCCAGCCTTCAGCTCAATACGCAGTATTTT	CASLQLNTQYF
TRBJ2-5	TRBD2	TRBV7-9	NA	TGTGCCAGCAGTTTTAGCGGGGTACAAGAGACCCAGTACTTC	CASSFSGVQETQYF
TRBJ1-1	NA	TRBV2	few	TGTGCCAGCAGTGTGGCAGAGATGAACACTGAAGCTTTCTTT	CASSVAEMNTEAFF
TRBJ1-5	NA	TRBV6-1	few	TGTGCCAGCAGACGAAAAGGGGGGACAAATCAGCCCCAGCATTTT	CASRRKGGTNQPQHF
TRBJ2-2	NA	TRBV6-1	once	TGTGCCAGCAGTGTGGGCGGGGAGCTGTTTTTT	CASSVGGELFF
TRBJ2-2	TRBD1	TRBV5-1	NA	TGCGCCAGCAGCCGGACAGGGTTTTCGGACACCGGGGAGCTGTTTTTT	CASSRTGFSDTGELFF
TRBJ2-7	NA	TRBV6-6	NA	TGTGCCAGCAGCCCGGGGGTCCGCTACGAGCAGTACTTC	CASSPGVRYEQYF
TRBJ1-6	TRBD1	TRBV5-1	NA	TGCGCCAGCAGCTTGGTCACCCAGGGGGGGAATTCACCCCTCCACTTT	CASSLVTQGGNSPLHF
TRBJ1-1	NA	TRBV14	NA	TGTGCCAGCAGCCCCCGGCTCTATCAGAACACTGAAGCTTTCTTT	CASSPRLYQNTEAFF
TRBJ1-5	NA	TRBV9	NA	TGTGCCAGCAGCCCTCAGGGCCAGAATCAGCCCCAGCATTTT	CASSPQGQNQPQHF
TRBJ1-2	NA	TRBV19	NA	TGTGCCAGTAGTATCGGCGCAGCCTATGGCTACACCTTC	CASSIGAAYGYTF
TRBJ2-3	TRBD1	TRBV9	NA	TGTGCCAGCAGCGTATGGGACAGAAGCACAGATACGCAGTATTTT	CASSVWDRSTDTQYF
TRBJ2-7	TRBD2	TRBV28	once	TGTGCCAGCACCTATAGCGGGGCCTCCTACGAGCAGTACTTC	CASTYSGASYEQYF
TRBJ1-1	NA	TRBV7-3	NA	TGTGCCAGCAGCCCCGGGGGGCCCACTGAAGCTTTCTTT	CASSPGGPTEAFF
TRBJ2-5	NA	TRBV5-4	NA	TGTGCCAGCAGCTTCGGAGGGGGGTGGTCAGAGACCCAGTACTTC	CASSFGGGWSETQYF